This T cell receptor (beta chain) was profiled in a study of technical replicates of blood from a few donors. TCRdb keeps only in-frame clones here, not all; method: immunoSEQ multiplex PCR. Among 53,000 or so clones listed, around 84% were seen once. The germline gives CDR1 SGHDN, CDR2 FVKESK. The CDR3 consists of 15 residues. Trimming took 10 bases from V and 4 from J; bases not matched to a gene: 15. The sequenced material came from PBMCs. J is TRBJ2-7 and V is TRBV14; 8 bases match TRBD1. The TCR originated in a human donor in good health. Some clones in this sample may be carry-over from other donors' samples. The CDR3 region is CATDNRGNPKYEQYF. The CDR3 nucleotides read TGTGCCACCGACAACAGGGGGAACCCGAAATACGAGCAGTACTTC.